The present T cell receptor beta chain was sequenced within a study of Ad26.COV2.S vaccination and SARS-CoV-2 variants. Profiling relied on immunoSEQ multiplex PCR, and the TCRdb table lists in-frame clones only, not all of them. The sample records about 390,000 clones, roughly nine tenths being singletons. Treatment reported: around 19 received Ad26.COV2.S at low or high dose, single or two shots; about 5 received placebo; per-sample allocation not given. Repertoires come from day 63 after the first vaccine or placebo injection. About this clone itself: Germline and junction disagree at one end, which may indicate a read error.

CDR1 is SGHTA, CDR2 FQGNSA, per germline. This CDR3 is 13 amino acids long. The rearrangement links TRBV7-2 to TRBJ1-2; D might be TRBD1 (6 bases). The origin of this receptor is a person between 18 and 65 years old who received the Ad26.COV2.S COVID-19 vaccine or a placebo. The input for sequencing was peripheral blood, taken in a trial of Ad26.COV2.S vaccine versus placebo. DNA of the CDR3: TGTGCCAGCAACTTACTAGGGGGGGATGGCTACACCTTC. Translation gives CASNLLGGDGYTF. Supplemented by reference TRBV7-2 and TRBJ1-2, the full variable domain reads GAGVSQSPSNKVTEKGKDVELRCDPISGHTALYWYRQSLGQGLEFLIYFQGNSAPDKSGLPSDRFSAERTGGSVSTLTIQRTQQEDSAVYLCASNLLGGDGYTFGSGTRLTVV.